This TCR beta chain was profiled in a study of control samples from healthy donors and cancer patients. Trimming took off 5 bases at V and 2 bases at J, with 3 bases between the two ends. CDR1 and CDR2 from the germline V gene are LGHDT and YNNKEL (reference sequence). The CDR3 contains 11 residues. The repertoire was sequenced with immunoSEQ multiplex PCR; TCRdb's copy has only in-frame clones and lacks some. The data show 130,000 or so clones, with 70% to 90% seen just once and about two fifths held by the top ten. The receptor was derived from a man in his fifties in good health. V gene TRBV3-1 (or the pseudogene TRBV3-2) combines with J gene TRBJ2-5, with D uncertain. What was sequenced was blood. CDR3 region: CASSVQETQYF. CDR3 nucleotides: TGTGCCAGCAGCGTGCAAGAGACCCAGTACTTC.